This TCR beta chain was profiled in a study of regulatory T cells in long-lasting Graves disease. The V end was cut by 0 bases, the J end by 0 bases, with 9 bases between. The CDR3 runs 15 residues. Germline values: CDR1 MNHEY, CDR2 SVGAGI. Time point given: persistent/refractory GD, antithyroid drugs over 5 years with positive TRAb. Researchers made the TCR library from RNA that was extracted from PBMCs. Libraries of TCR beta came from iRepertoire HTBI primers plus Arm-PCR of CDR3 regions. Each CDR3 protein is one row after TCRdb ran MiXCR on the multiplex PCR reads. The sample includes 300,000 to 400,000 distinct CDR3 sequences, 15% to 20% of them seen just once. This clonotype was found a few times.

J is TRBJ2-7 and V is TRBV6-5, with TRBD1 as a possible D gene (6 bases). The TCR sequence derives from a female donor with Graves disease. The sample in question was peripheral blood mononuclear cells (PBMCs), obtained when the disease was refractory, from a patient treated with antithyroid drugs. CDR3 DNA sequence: TGTGCCAGCAGTTACTCGGACAGCCGCTCCTACGAGCAGTACTTC. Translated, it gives CASSYSDSRSYEQYF.